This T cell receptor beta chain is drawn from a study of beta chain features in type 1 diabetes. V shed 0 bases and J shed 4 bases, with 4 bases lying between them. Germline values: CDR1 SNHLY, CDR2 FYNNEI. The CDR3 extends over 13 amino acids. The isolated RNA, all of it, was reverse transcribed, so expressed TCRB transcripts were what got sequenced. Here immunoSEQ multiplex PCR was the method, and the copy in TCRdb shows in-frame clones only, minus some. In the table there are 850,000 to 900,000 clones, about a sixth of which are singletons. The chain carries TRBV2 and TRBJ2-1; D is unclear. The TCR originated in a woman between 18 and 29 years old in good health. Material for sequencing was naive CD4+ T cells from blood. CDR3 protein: CASSEAGYNEQFF. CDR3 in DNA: TGTGCCAGCAGTGAAGCGGGATACAATGAGCAGTTCTTC. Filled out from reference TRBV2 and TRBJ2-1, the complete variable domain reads EPEVTQTPSHQVTQMGQEVILRCVPISNHLYFYWYRQILGQKVEFLVSFYNNEISEKSEIFDDQFSVERPDGSNFTLKIRSTKLEDSAMYFCASSEAGYNEQFFGPGTRLTVL.